Shown below are 21 T cell receptor beta chains from a single sample sequenced in a study of identical twins. Via MiXCR, TCRdb re-called the 5' RACE reads, giving one row per CDR3 protein. This table has about 240,000 distinct CDR3 sequences, approximately 10% appearing once. The sample was memory T cells sorted from blood. Receptor source: a man between 50 and 59 years old in good health.

This clonotype was detected a few times. The genes are TRBV28 and TRBJ2-7, with TRBD2 as a possible D gene (6 bases). This CDR3 is 14 amino acids long. CDR1 is MDHEN, CDR2 SYDVKM, per germline. V lost 7 bases, J lost 1 base, and 14 bases lay in between. CDR3 protein: CASTLGLPSYEQYF. CDR3 DNA sequence: TGTGCCAGCACGCTCGGACTACCTTCCTACGAGCAGTACTTC.

This clonotype has just a few counts. The genes are TRBV21-1 and TRBJ1-5; TRBD1 is the table's D call and was not checked against the DNA. TRBV21-1 is a listed pseudogene. This CDR3 is built from 14 residues. The CDR3, as DNA: TGTGCCAGCACGCGGACAGGGGGCTGGCAGCCCCAGCATTTT. It is translated as CASTRTGGWQPQHF.

V usage is TRBV6-2 or TRBV6-3 and J usage is TRBJ2-1; D ambiguous. V was clipped by 5 bases and J by 4 bases, with 9 bases between them. Germline CDR1 reads MNHEY; CDR2 reads SVGEGT. The CDR3 is 13 residues long. CDR3 nucleotide sequence: TGTGCCAGCAGTAGACCTTTTTACAATGAGCAGTTCTTC. This sequence encodes CASSRPFYNEQFF.

This chain links TRBV3-1 with TRBJ2-1; possibly TRBD2 for D (6 bases). V lost 4 bases to trimming and J lost 7 bases, with 8 bases between them. CDR1 is LGHDT and CDR2 is YNNKEL in the germline V gene (reference sequence). This CDR3 is built from 12 residues. The CDR3 sequence: CASSRGENEQFF. DNA of the CDR3: TGTGCCAGCAGCCGGGGGGAGAATGAGCAGTTCTTC.

This rearrangement joins TRBV28 to TRBJ2-5, with 10 nucleotides matching TRBD2. The V gene's germline CDR1 is MDHEN and CDR2 SYDVKM. V shed 1 base and J 2 bases; nucleotides not matched to a gene: 4. The CDR3 extends over 16 amino acids. The CDR3 DNA sequence: TGTGCCAGCAGTTTATCCGGACTAGCGGATCAAGAGACCCAGTACTTC. Translation gives CASSLSGLADQETQYF. Full variable domain (outside the CDR3, taken from reference TRBV28 and TRBJ2-5): DVKVTQSSRYLVKRTGEKVFLECVQDMDHENMFWYRQDPGLGLRLIYFSYDVKMKEKGDIPEGYSVSREKKERFSLILESASTNQTSMYLCASSLSGLADQETQYFGPGTRLLVL.

This clonotype was recorded many times. The chain couples TRBV18 to TRBJ1-1; D call uncertain. The CDR3 is made up of 13 amino acids. Between the trimmed V and J ends, which lost 4 bases and 2 bases, there was a span of 8 bases. Per the germline V gene, CDR1 is KGHSH and CDR2 is LQKENI. In DNA, the CDR3 is TGTGCCAGCTCACTCACAACTAACACTGAAGCTTTCTTT. It specifies CASSLTTNTEAFF.

The table lists this clonotype with a few counts. The CDR3 here is CASSSPGLAKNIQYF. For the CDR3, the DNA is TGTGCCAGCAGTTCTCCGGGGTTAGCTAAAAACATTCAGTACTTC. The chain is built from TRBV6-5 and TRBJ2-4; TRBD2 is a possible D gene (5 bases). CDR1 MNHEY and CDR2 SVGAGI come from the germline V gene. The CDR3 runs to 15 residues. The ends were cut back, 4 bases at V and 4 bases at J, with 14 bases in the middle.

This clonotype was counted ten times or more. The chain uses TRBV27 and TRBJ2-3; unclear D gene. CDR1 MNHEY and CDR2 SMNVEV come from the germline V gene (reference sequence). The CDR3 totals 13 residues. Trimming took off 7 bases at V and 0 bases at J, with 8 bases between the two ends. CDR3 residues: CASKPHSTDTQYF. As DNA, the CDR3 is TGTGCCAGCAAACCACATAGCACAGATACGCAGTATTTT.

This clonotype was observed a handful of times. The V and J genes are TRBV29-1 and TRBJ2-1, with D possibly being TRBD1 (6 bases). CDR1 is SQVTM and CDR2 is ANQGSEA in the germline V gene. The CDR3 spans 12 residues. Trimming removed 6 bases from V and 3 bases from J, with 9 bases in between. The CDR3: CSVRTDYNEQFF. CDR3 nucleotides: TGCAGCGTGAGGACAGACTACAATGAGCAGTTCTTC.

The chain couples TRBV19 to TRBJ2-7, with 13 bases lining up with TRBD2. CDR3 size: 15 residues. CDR1 is LNHDA, CDR2 SQIVND, per germline (reference sequence). V gave up 4 bases and J gave up 5 bases; unmatched junction bases: 5. The CDR3 DNA is TGTGCCAGTAGTAAGGGACTAGCGGGACTCGACGAGCAGTACTTC. Protein: CASSKGLAGLDEQYF.

The J gene is TRBJ2-2, the V gene TRBV29-1, with 7 bases aligning to TRBD1. The CDR3 covers 15 residues. V trimming: 5 bases; J trimming: 3 bases; junction bases outside the gene matches: 9. Germline CDR1 SQVTM, CDR2 ANQGSEA. The CDR3 region has the DNA TGCAGCGTTTGGGCAGGGGGTGTGGACACCGGGGAGCTGTTTTTT. Its protein is CSVWAGGVDTGELFF.

The genes are TRBV7-3 and TRBJ1-1; D perhaps matches TRBD1 (6 bases). There are 16 residues in the CDR3. Trimming pared 1 base from V and 3 bases from J, leaving 15 bases between. Per the germline V gene, CDR1 is SGHTA and CDR2 is FQGTGA. The CDR3 DNA reads as TGTGCCAGCAGCTTAAATCCCGGGGGCGCGGACACTGAAGCTTTCTTT. Its protein is CASSLNPGGADTEAFF.

A few counts support this clonotype. V usage is TRBV3-1 and J usage is TRBJ1-6; 7 bases fit TRBD1. The germline gives CDR1 LGHDT, CDR2 YNNKEL (reference sequence). V was pared by 4 bases and J by 6 bases, with 3 bases of the junction left unmatched. The CDR3 is 14 residues long. For the CDR3, the DNA is TGTGCCAGCAGCCCAGGACAGGTTAATTCACCCCTCCACTTT. This encodes CASSPGQVNSPLHF.

The sample holds many counts of this clonotype. The rearrangement joins TRBV7-6 to TRBJ2-1; TRBD1 matches at 9 bases. The CDR3 covers 15 residues. The V segment lost 2 bases and the J segment 4 bases; nucleotides outside the gene matches: 3. The V gene's germline CDR1 is SGHVS and CDR2 FNYEAQ. The CDR3: CASSLPTGGYNEQFF. The CDR3 nucleotides read TGTGCCAGCAGCTTACCGACAGGGGGTTACAATGAGCAGTTCTTC.

The chain employs TRBV5-6 and TRBJ2-5; no clear D gene. The CDR3 contains 13 residues. Per germline, CDR1 SGHDT and CDR2 YYEEEE. The germline V and J ends were trimmed by 0 bases and 2 bases, with 5 bases remaining between them. For the CDR3, the DNA is TGTGCCAGCAGCTTGGTGCAGCAAGAGACCCAGTACTTC. Its protein product is CASSLVQQETQYF. Based on the CDR3 plus reference TRBV5-6 and TRBJ2-5, the full variable domain is DAGVTQSPTHLIKTRGQQVTLRCSPKSGHDTVSWYQQALGQGPQFIFQYYEEEERQRGNFPDRFSGHQFPNYSSELNVNALLLGDSALYLCASSLVQQETQYFGPGTRLLVL.

This clonotype was picked up many times. The chain joins TRBV10-3 to TRBJ1-2, with 7 bases that match TRBD1. The CDR3 spans 16 residues. V was pared by 2 bases and J by 8 bases, with 14 bases of the junction left unmatched. The germline gives CDR1 ENHRY, CDR2 SYGVKD. As DNA, the CDR3 is TGTGCCATCAGTGAGATAGGACAGGTCCTTCTGGGAGGCTACACCTTC. Protein sequence: CAISEIGQVLLGGYTF.

The rearrangement links TRBV6-2 or TRBV6-3 to TRBJ1-5, with TRBD1 matching over 7 bases. V shed 5 bases, J shed 4 bases, and the junction held 8 bases outside the gene matches. CDR1 and CDR2 (germline): MNHEY, SVGEGT. The CDR3 length is 15 residues. The CDR3 loop is CASSPRGQPNQPQHF. CDR3 coding DNA: TGTGCCAGCAGTCCAAGGGGACAGCCAAATCAGCCCCAGCATTTT.

This clonotype was picked up a small number of times. The CDR3 protein is CSVDPLAGNSYNEQFF. The CDR3, as DNA: TGCAGCGTTGATCCACTAGCGGGCAACTCCTACAATGAGCAGTTCTTC. The chain couples TRBV29-1 to TRBJ2-1; 9 bases match TRBD2. This CDR3 is built from 16 residues. CDR1 SQVTM and CDR2 ANQGSEA come from the germline V gene. V shed 3 bases and J 0 bases; nucleotides not matched to a gene: 6.

This clonotype turned up a few times. Sequence at one end of the junction differs from germline and may be a read error. V is TRBV10-3 and J is TRBJ2-5, with D perhaps TRBD1 (7 bases). The CDR3 consists of 15 residues. Germline loops: CDR1 ENHRY, CDR2 SYGVKD. This CDR3 reads CAIRESGDSKETQYF. The DNA of the CDR3 is TGTGCCATCAGGGAGTCGGGGGACAGTAAAGAGACCCAGTACTTC.

This rearrangement joins TRBV12-3 or TRBV12-4 to TRBJ2-3; unclear D gene. The CDR3 sequence is 14 residues long. V lost 4 bases and J lost 4, with 12 bases in between. CDR3 amino acids: CASSSPYFPDTQYF. CDR3 coding DNA: TGTGCCAGCAGTTCCCCGTATTTCCCAGATACGCAGTATTTT.

There are many counts of this clonotype. The chain employs TRBV11-1 and TRBJ2-7; the match to TRBD2 covers 12 bases. V dropped 6 bases and J dropped 0; count of bases not matched to a gene: 12. This CDR3 spans 18 amino acids. Germline V gives CDR1 SGHAT, CDR2 FQDESV (reference sequence). CDR3 sequence (DNA): TGTGCCAGCAGTCCGGGACTAGCGGGCCCATTCGTCTCCTACGAGCAGTACTTC. Translated, it gives CASSPGLAGPFVSYEQYF.